These T cell receptor beta chains were read from a single sample in a study of T cells after posttransplantation cyclophosphamide. TCRdb keeps only in-frame clones here, not all; method: immunoSEQ multiplex PCR. The sample has 6,500 to 8,000 clones, none seen only once. The sample was PBMCs, taken roughly 3 months after allogeneic stem cell transplant with posttransplant cyclophosphamide. The receptors come from a female patient between 60 and 69 years old who received an allogeneic stem cell transplant from an unrelated donor, was CMV-positive, and had acute GVHD only. The graft donor may account for some of the T cells. Each CDR3 is given with its conserved first and last residue. Fields, in order: J gene, D gene, V gene, CDR3 length, clone size, CDR3 protein, CDR3 DNA. D genes are given only for firm matches. Size is stated for part of the rows, as once, few or many counts, or as a class when the clone is expanded.

TRBJ1-3,-,TRBV19,14,medium-sized,CASRSVSSGNTIYF,TGTGCCAGTAGGTCAGTCTCCTCTGGAAACACCATATATTTT
TRBJ2-2,TRBD2,TRBV5-1,20,many,CASSPGTGLAGALNTGELFF,TGCGCCAGCAGCCCAGGGACAGGACTAGCGGGGGCTCTAAACACCGGGGAGCTGTTTTTT
TRBJ2-3,-,TRBV5-1,16,many,CASSLRGGPSTDTQYF,TGCGCCAGCAGCTTGCGCGGGGGCCCAAGCACAGATACGCAGTATTTT
TRBJ2-2,TRBD2,TRBV9,16,many,CASSVRLAQNAGELFF,TGTGCCAGCAGCGTAAGACTAGCGCAAAATGCCGGGGAGCTGTTTTTT
TRBJ1-3,-,TRBV29-1,14,many,CSVVVPTSGNTIYF,TGCAGCGTTGTAGTCCCCACCTCTGGAAACACCATATATTTT
TRBJ2-3,TRBD2,TRBV7-9,18,many,CASSLVLLAGGPVDTQYF,TGTGCCAGCAGCTTAGTCCTCCTAGCGGGAGGGCCGGTAGATACGCAGTATTTT
TRBJ2-1,TRBD2,TRBV2,15,many,CASSAAGGSYNEQFF,TGTGCCAGCTCAGCGGCGGGGGGCTCCTACAATGAGCAGTTCTTC
TRBJ2-7,-,TRBV2,13,many,CARSGLGGHEQYF,TGTGCCAGATCCGGACTCGGAGGGCACGAGCAGTACTTC
TRBJ1-2,TRBD1,TRBV7-9,15,many,CASSPAIDRAYGYTF,TGTGCCAGCAGCCCAGCCATAGACAGGGCCTATGGCTACACCTTC
TRBJ1-2,-,TRBV9,12,many,CASSSRGYGYTF,TGTGCCAGCAGCTCCCGGGGGTATGGCTACACCTTC
TRBJ2-3,-,TRBV18,14,medium-sized,CASSPASIADTQYF,TGTGCCAGCTCACCTGCGTCCATCGCAGATACGCAGTATTTT
TRBJ2-7,-,TRBV25-1,11,many,CASTYQGMQYF,TGTGCCAGCACCTACCAGGGGATGCAGTACTTC
TRBJ2-7,TRBD1,TRBV9,15,many,CASSVEGQGSDEQYF,TGTGCCAGCAGCGTAGAGGGACAGGGGTCCGACGAGCAGTACTTC
TRBJ2-2,-,TRBV2,15,many,CASSPRGANTGELFF,TGTGCCAGCAGTCCCAGGGGGGCCAACACCGGGGAGCTGTTTTTT
TRBJ1-2,-,TRBV7-8,13,many,CASSLAQGYGYTF,TGTGCCAGCAGCTTAGCACAGGGATATGGCTACACCTTC
TRBJ2-3,TRBD2,TRBV27,16,few,CASSRAGGPRTDTQYF,TGTGCCAGCAGTCGGGCGGGAGGCCCCCGCACAGATACGCAGTATTTT
TRBJ1-5,-,TRBV7-8,16,many,CASSGHRENSNQPQHF,TGTGCCAGCAGCGGGCACAGGGAGAATAGCAATCAGCCCCAGCATTTT
TRBJ2-6,TRBD1,TRBV20-1,11,few,CSAQGANVLTF,TGCAGTGCGCAGGGGGCAAACGTCCTGACTTTC
TRBJ2-5,TRBD2,TRBV27,15,few,CASAWGGGSQETQYF,TGTGCCAGCGCCTGGGGCGGGGGGTCCCAAGAGACCCAGTACTTC
TRBJ2-3,TRBD1,TRBV6-2/TRBV6-3,16,many,CASSYGRDRVADTQYF,TGTGCCAGCAGTTACGGTCGGGACAGGGTGGCAGATACGCAGTATTTT
TRBJ2-7,TRBD2,TRBV28,18,many,CASSLGVGTSGRLIEQYF,TGTGCCAGCAGTTTAGGGGTAGGGACTAGCGGGAGGCTTATCGAGCAGTACTTC
TRBJ2-2,-,TRBV7-8,13,many,CASSLSGSGELFF,TGTGCCAGCAGCTTAAGCGGGTCCGGGGAGCTGTTTTTT
TRBJ1-1,-,TRBV2,13,medium-sized,CASSPGGGQFAFF,TGTGCCAGCAGCCCGGGGGGGGGCCAATTCGCTTTCTTT
TRBJ1-3,-,TRBV28,17,many,CASSQRQYPISGNTIYF,TGTGCCAGCAGTCAGCGACAGTATCCTATCTCTGGAAACACCATATATTTT
TRBJ2-7,-,TRBV6-6,11,many,CASSFRDEQYF,TGTGCCAGCAGTTTCAGGGACGAGCAGTACTTC
TRBJ1-4,-,TRBV4-2,16,medium-sized,CASSQEAPIRSEKLFF,TGTGCCAGCAGCCAAGAGGCCCCCATCAGGAGTGAAAAACTGTTTTTT
TRBJ1-5,-,TRBV10-3,14,many,CAISEQGEGQPQHF,TGTGCCATCAGTGAACAGGGCGAGGGGCAGCCCCAGCATTTT
TRBJ1-5,-,TRBV19,14,many,CASTRGSGNQPQHF,TGTGCCAGCACCCGAGGCTCCGGCAATCAGCCCCAGCATTTT
TRBJ2-7,-,TRBV19,15,many,CASSPSGRQPYEQYF,TGTGCCAGTAGTCCATCCGGACGACAGCCCTACGAGCAGTACTTC
TRBJ2-3,-,TRBV4-3,13,many,CASSQGRRDTQYF,TGCGCCAGCAGCCAGGGGCGAAGGGATACGCAGTATTTT
TRBJ1-5,-,TRBV12-3/TRBV12-4,16,-,CASKKWGGDSNQPQHF,TGTGCCAGCAAGAAGTGGGGGGGGGACAGCAATCAGCCCCAGCATTTT
TRBJ2-1,TRBD2,TRBV4-1,17,many,CASSNLQAGGPHNEQFF,TGCGCCAGCAGCAACCTTCAAGCGGGAGGGCCGCACAATGAGCAGTTCTTC